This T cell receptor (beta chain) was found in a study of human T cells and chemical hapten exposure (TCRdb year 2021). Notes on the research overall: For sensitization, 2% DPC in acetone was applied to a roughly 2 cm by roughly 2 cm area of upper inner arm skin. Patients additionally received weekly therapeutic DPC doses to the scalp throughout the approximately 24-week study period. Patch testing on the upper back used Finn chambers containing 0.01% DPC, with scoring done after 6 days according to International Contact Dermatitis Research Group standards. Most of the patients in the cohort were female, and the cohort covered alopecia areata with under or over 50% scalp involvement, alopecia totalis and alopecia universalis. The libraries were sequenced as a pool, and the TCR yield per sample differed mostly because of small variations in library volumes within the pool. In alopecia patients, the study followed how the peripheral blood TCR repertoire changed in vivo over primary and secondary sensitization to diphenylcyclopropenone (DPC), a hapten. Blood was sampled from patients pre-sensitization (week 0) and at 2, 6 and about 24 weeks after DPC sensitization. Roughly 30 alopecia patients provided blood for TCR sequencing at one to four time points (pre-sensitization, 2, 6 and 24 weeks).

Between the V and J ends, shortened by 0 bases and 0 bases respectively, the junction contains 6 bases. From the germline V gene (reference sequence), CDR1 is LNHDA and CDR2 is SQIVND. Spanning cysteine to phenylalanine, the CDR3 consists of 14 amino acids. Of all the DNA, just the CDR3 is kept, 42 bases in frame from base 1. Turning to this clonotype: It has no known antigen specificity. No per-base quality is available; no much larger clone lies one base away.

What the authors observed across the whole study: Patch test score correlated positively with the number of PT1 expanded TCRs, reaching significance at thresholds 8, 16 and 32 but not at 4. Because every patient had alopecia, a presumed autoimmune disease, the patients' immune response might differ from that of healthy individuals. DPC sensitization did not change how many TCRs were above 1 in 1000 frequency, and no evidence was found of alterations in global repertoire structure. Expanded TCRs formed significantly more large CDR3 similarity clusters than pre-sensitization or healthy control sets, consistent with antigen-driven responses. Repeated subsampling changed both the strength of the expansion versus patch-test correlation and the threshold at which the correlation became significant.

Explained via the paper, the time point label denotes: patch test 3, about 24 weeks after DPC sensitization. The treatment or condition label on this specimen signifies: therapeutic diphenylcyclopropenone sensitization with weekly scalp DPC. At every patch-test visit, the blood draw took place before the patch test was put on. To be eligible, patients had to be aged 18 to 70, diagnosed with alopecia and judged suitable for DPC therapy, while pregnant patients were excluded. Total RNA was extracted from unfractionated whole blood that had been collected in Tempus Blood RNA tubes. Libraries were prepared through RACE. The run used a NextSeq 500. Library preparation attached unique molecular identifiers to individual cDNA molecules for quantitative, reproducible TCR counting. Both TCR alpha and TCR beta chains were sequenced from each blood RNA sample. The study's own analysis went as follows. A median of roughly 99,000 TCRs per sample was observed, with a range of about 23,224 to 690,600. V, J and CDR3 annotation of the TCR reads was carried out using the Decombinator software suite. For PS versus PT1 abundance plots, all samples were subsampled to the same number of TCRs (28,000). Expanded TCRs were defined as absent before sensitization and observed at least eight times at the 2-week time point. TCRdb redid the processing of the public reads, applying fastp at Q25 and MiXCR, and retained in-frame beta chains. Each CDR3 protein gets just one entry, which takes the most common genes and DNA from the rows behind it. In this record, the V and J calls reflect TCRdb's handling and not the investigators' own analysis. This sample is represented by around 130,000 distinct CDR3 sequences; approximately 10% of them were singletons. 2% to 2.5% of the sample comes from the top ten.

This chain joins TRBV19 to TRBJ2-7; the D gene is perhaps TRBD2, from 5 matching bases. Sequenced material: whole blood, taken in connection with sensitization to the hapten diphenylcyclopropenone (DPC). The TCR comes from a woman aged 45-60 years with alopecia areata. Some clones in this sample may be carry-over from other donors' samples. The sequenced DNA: TGTGCCAGTAGTATAGAACGGGACTCCTACGAGCAGTACTTC. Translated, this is CASSIERDSYEQYF.